This entry lists 30 T cell receptor beta chains sequenced from one sample in a study of CD8 T cells in Susac syndrome. The RNA input was roughly 0.45 to 1 ug, and it was reverse transcribed with random hexamers. From the immunoSEQ multiplex PCR reads, TCRdb called clonotypes with MiXCR, one entry per CDR3 protein. The sample has around 2,000 distinct CDR3 sequences; 69% are singletons. Through CD27 and CD45RA staining, memory subsets were defined for TEMRA sorting. The sequenced sample consisted of CD8+ TEMRA cells from PBMCs. The subset was: FACS-sorted terminally differentiated effector memory CD8+ T cells re-expressing CD45RA (CD8+ TEMRA). Receptors were obtained from a human donor with Susac syndrome.

Only one count was recorded for this clonotype. The chain is built from TRBV3-1 and TRBJ1-5; TRBD1 matches at 7 bases. V lost 0 bases, J lost 3 bases, and 11 bases stayed unmatched. This CDR3 is 18 amino acids long. Germline assignment: CDR1 LGHDT and CDR2 YNNKEL (reference sequence). In nucleotides, the CDR3 is TGTGCCAGCAGCCAAGATAAATGGAGGGGGCTGGACAATCAGCCCCAGCATTTT. It specifies CASSQDKWRGLDNQPQHF.

J is TRBJ1-2 and V is TRBV3-1; the match to TRBD1 covers 7 bases. The germline V gene encodes CDR1 LGHDT and CDR2 YNNKEL (reference sequence). CDR3 length: 14 amino acids. Trimming removed 6 bases from V and 0 bases from J; junction bases left unmatched: 4. In DNA form, the CDR3 reads TGTGCCAGCAGTCGACAGGGAGCTAACTATGGCTACACCTTC. This encodes CASSRQGANYGYTF.

With respect to this clonotype: A much bigger clone sits one base away, suggesting this may be a read error. V gene TRBV7-2 combines with J gene TRBJ1-5; D uncertain. CDR3 size: 14 residues. Germline values: CDR1 SGHTA, CDR2 FQGNSA. The CDR3 loop is CGSSLAGGGRPQHF. CDR3 nucleotides: TGTGGCAGCAGCTTAGCGGGAGGAGGGAGGCCCCAGCATTTT.

This clonotype was seen a few times. DNA of the CDR3: TGTGCCAGCAGTGAGCGGGGGGGCACAGATACGCAGTATTTT. Its protein product is CASSERGGTDTQYF. This chain connects TRBV6-4 to TRBJ2-3; 8 nucleotides line up with TRBD2. CDR1 and CDR2 (germline): MRHNA, SNTAGT. Trimming removed 3 bases from V and 1 base from J; junction bases left unmatched: 0. The CDR3 is 14 residues long.

The genes are TRBV9 and TRBJ2-1; no clear D gene. The J call may be mistaken, given a closer DNA end match to TRBJ2-7. The CDR3 sequence is 15 residues long. Germline CDR1 is SGDLS and CDR2 is YYNGEE. CDR3 sequence: CASSVGASPYNEQYF. The DNA of the CDR3 is TGTGCCAGCAGCGTAGGGGCAAGCCCCTACAATGAGCAGTACTTC.

On this clonotype itself: A junction boundary mismatches the germline segment, possibly from a read error. The chain combines TRBV24-1 with TRBJ2-1; no firm D call. Germline CDR1 KGHDR, CDR2 SFDVKD. The CDR3 runs 13 residues. As DNA, the CDR3 is TGTGCCACCAGTGATTTGGCCGTCGATGAGCAGTCCTTC. It encodes CATSDLAVDEQSF.

This chain links TRBV7-8 with TRBJ2-7; 9 bases fit TRBD1. Trimming at V came to 1 base and at J to 7 bases, leaving 8 bases not matched to a gene. CDR1 SGHVS and CDR2 FQNEAQ come from the germline V gene. This CDR3 region has 15 residues. This CDR3 is CASSLDRGPGREQYV. The DNA of the CDR3 is TGTGCCAGCAGCTTAGACAGGGGGCCCGGGAGGGAGCAGTACGTC.

This clonotype has more than one count but fewer than ten. V is TRBV7-2 and J is TRBJ2-3; D is possibly TRBD1 or TRBD2 (5 bases each). The CDR3 length is 17 residues. Germline V gene lookup returns CDR1 SGHTA and CDR2 FQGNSA. With 5 bases removed from V and 2 bases from J, the gap between germline ends came to 20 bases. CDR3 sequence (DNA): TGTGCCAGCAGCGTGGGGACGACACCCACAGACACAGATACGCAGTATTTT. It is translated as CASSVGTTPTDTDTQYF.

V is TRBV28 and J is TRBJ2-5; 9 bases match TRBD2. Germline-derived CDR1 and CDR2 are MDHEN and SYDVKM. The CDR3 covers 16 residues. Unmatched junction bases numbered 13, after V lost 6 bases and J lost 5 bases. The CDR3 nucleotides read TGTGCCAGCAGGTTAGAGGGGGCGGGAGGGGGCGAGACCCAGTACTTC. This encodes CASRLEGAGGGETQYF.

J is TRBJ2-5 and V is TRBV7-6, with D possibly TRBD2 on 5 matching bases. With 5 bases removed from V and 2 bases from J, the gap between germline ends came to 15 bases. This CDR3 is 15 amino acids long. Per the germline V gene, CDR1 is SGHVS and CDR2 is FNYEAQ. CDR3 in amino acids: CASSPEAVIQETQYF. CDR3 sequence (DNA): TGTGCCAGCAGCCCCGAAGCGGTGATACAAGAGACCCAGTACTTC.

DNA of the CDR3: TGTGCCAGCAGCTTGCAGCTAGCGGGATACCAAGAGACCCAGTACTTC. Translating it yields CASSLQLAGYQETQYF. The chain couples TRBV5-4 to TRBJ2-5; 9 bases match TRBD2. Looked up from germline, CDR1 is SGHNT and CDR2 is YYREEE (reference sequence). V lost 1 base to trimming and J lost 0 bases; unmatched junction nucleotides: 4. This CDR3 comprises 16 residues.

This chain uses TRBV3-1 with TRBJ2-5; D possibly matches TRBD1 or TRBD2 (5 bases each). This CDR3 region has 15 residues. Germline CDR1 and CDR2: LGHDT and YNNKEL (reference sequence). V was pared by 1 base and J by 2 bases, with 11 bases between. Here the CDR3 reads CASSQVGDGQETQYF. CDR3 sequence (DNA): TGTGCCAGCAGCCAAGTAGGGGACGGACAAGAGACCCAGTACTTC.

The gene calls are TRBV10-3 and TRBJ2-7, with 9 bases that match TRBD1. The CDR3 consists of 16 residues. J lost 4 bases, V lost 3 bases, and 10 bases had no gene match. CDR1 is ENHRY, CDR2 SYGVKD, per germline. Here the CDR3 reads CAISDPPGQGGYEQYF. The CDR3 DNA follows: TGTGCCATCAGTGATCCTCCGGGACAGGGCGGATACGAGCAGTACTTC.

This rearrangement joins TRBV24-1 to TRBJ2-1; maybe TRBD2 (6 bases). V dropped 2 bases and J dropped 11 bases, with 12 bases sitting between them. The CDR3 totals 13 residues. Germline V CDR1 and CDR2: KGHDR, SFDVKD. Here the CDR3 reads CATSDSARGKQFF. CDR3 sequence (DNA): TGTGCCACCAGTGATTCGGCCCGGGGGAAGCAGTTCTTC.

The gene calls are TRBV6-4 and TRBJ2-1; 12 nucleotides align to TRBD2. J was trimmed by 9 bases and V by 0 bases; bases with no gene match: 3. There are 15 residues in the CDR3. Germline values: CDR1 MRHNA, CDR2 SNTAGT. The chain's CDR3 is CASSDSTSGSFEQFF. The CDR3 bases are TGTGCCAGCAGTGACTCGACTAGCGGGAGTTTTGAGCAGTTCTTC.

This chain joins TRBV30 and TRBJ2-7, with 13 bases fitting TRBD2. CDR1 is GTSNPN, CDR2 SVGIG, per germline (reference sequence). V lost 5 bases, J lost 4 bases, and 5 bases stayed unmatched. The CDR3 is 14 amino acids. CDR3 amino acids: CAWPPLAGGYEQYF. Written as DNA, the CDR3 is TGTGCCTGGCCCCCACTAGCGGGAGGGTACGAGCAGTACTTC. Full variable domain (rest looked up from reference TRBV30 and TRBJ2-7): SQTIHQWPATLVQPVGSPLSLECTVEGTSNPNLYWYRQAAGRGLQLLFYSVGIGQISSEVPQNLSASRPQDRQFILSSKKLLLSDSGFYLCAWPPLAGGYEQYFGPGTRLTVT.

The CDR3 nucleotides are TGTGCCAGCAGTTTATGGGGGGATGAGCAGTTCTTC. Protein sequence: CASSLWGDEQFF. The V and J genes are TRBV27 and TRBJ2-1, with D possibly TRBD2 on 6 matching bases. V was pared by 1 base and J by 8 bases, with 6 bases between. Germline assignment: CDR1 MNHEY and CDR2 SMNVEV (reference sequence). This CDR3 contains 12 residues.

The genes are TRBV4-3 and TRBJ1-2, with 7 nucleotides matching TRBD1. CDR1 LGHNA and CDR2 YSLEER come from the germline V gene. The CDR3 has 17 amino acids. With V trimmed by 0 bases and J by 2 bases, 9 bases remained unmatched. This CDR3 reads CASSQEWDSGNNYGYTF. DNA for the CDR3: TGCGCCAGCAGCCAAGAATGGGACAGCGGTAACAACTATGGCTACACCTTC.

The J gene is TRBJ1-2, the V gene TRBV28; D is ambiguous. The length of the CDR3 is 13 residues. Germline V gene lookup returns CDR1 MDHEN and CDR2 SYDVKM. Deletions cut 4 bases from V and 7 bases from J, with 13 bases between. CDR3 amino acids: CASSSIRFRGYTF. CDR3 nucleotide sequence: TGTGCCAGCAGTTCGATCAGGTTCCGTGGCTACACCTTC.

The CDR3 nucleotides are TGTGCCAGCAGCTTATGGGAATCAGATACGCAGTATTTT. Amino acids: CASSLWESDTQYF. The chain joins TRBV7-2 to TRBJ2-3; D uncertain. The germline V gene encodes CDR1 SGHTA and CDR2 FQGNSA. V lost 2 bases, J lost 4 bases, and 7 bases lay in between. The CDR3 is 13 amino acids.

The J gene is TRBJ2-1, the V gene TRBV28; D gene ambiguous. Germline values: CDR1 MDHEN, CDR2 SYDVKM. V dropped 2 bases and J dropped 9 bases, with 5 bases sitting between them. The CDR3 covers 11 residues. The CDR3 sequence: CASSLVGEQFF. The CDR3 DNA is TGTGCCAGCAGTTTAGTTGGTGAGCAGTTCTTC.

The chain couples TRBV24-1 to TRBJ2-7; TRBD1 matches 12 bases. The CDR3 is 17 residues long. V trimming: 3 bases; J trimming: 5 bases; junction bases outside the gene matches: 10. Germline V lookup: CDR1 KGHDR, CDR2 SFDVKD. The chain's CDR3 is CATSDAAGTGGCNEQYV. The CDR3 nucleotides read TGTGCCACCAGTGATGCCGCCGGGACAGGGGGCTGCAACGAGCAGTACGTC.

The chain links TRBV12-3 or TRBV12-4 to TRBJ2-2, with 7 nucleotides matching TRBD2. The CDR3 runs 15 residues. Trimming at V came to 1 base and at J to 6 bases, leaving 5 bases not matched to a gene. The CDR3 nucleotides are TGTGCCAGCAGTTTAGAGTTACGGGGGGCCGGGGAGCTGTTTTTT. Encoded protein: CASSLELRGAGELFF.

The chain joins TRBV15 to TRBJ2-2; 9 bases agree with TRBD2. Trimming at V came to 0 bases and at J to 5 bases, leaving 19 bases not matched to a gene. The germline gives CDR1 LNHNV, CDR2 YYDKDF (reference sequence). This CDR3 contains 21 residues. The CDR3 loop is CATSRDRDGMGGGAQTGELFF. CDR3 nucleotides: TGTGCCACCAGCAGAGACCGGGATGGGATGGGCGGGGGGGCACAGACCGGGGAGCTGTTTTTT.

This clonotype was seen a few times. The chain has TRBV7-9 and TRBJ2-2; no clear D. The germline gives CDR1 SEHNR, CDR2 FQNEAQ (reference sequence). Deletions cut 2 bases from V and 2 bases from J, with 6 bases between. The CDR3 runs 14 residues. CDR3 region: CASSLSENTGELFF. The CDR3 DNA follows: TGTGCCAGCAGCTTAAGTGAAAACACCGGGGAGCTGTTTTTT. Full variable domain (outside the CDR3, taken from reference TRBV7-9 and TRBJ2-2): DTGVSQNPRHKITKRGQNVTFRCDPISEHNRLYWYRQTLGQGPEFLTYFQNEAQLEKSRLLSDRFSAERPKGSFSTLEIQRTEQGDSAMYLCASSLSENTGELFFGEGSRLTVL.

The J gene is TRBJ2-2, the V gene TRBV11-2; tentatively, D is TRBD1 or TRBD2 (6 bases each). V was pared by 4 bases and J by 0 bases, with 24 bases between. CDR1 SGHAT and CDR2 FQNNGV come from the germline V gene. The CDR3 extends over 20 amino acids. Written as DNA, the CDR3 is TGTGCCAGCAGCTCACCCCTTGGTGGAGGGGGACCCACGAACACCGGGGAGCTGTTTTTT. It translates to CASSSPLGGGGPTNTGELFF.

This clonotype was detected only a few times. CDR3: CASSLQGAAANEKLFF. The CDR3 DNA follows: TGTGCCAGCAGCTTACAGGGGGCGGCGGCTAATGAAAAACTGTTTTTT. The gene calls are TRBV7-2 and TRBJ1-4, with 8 bases lining up with TRBD1. Trimming took 2 bases from V and 3 from J; bases not matched to a gene: 5. There are 16 residues in the CDR3. Germline CDR1 is SGHTA and CDR2 is FQGNSA.

Notes on this clonotype: Germline is not matched at one junction end, which may reflect a read error. V is TRBV15 and J is TRBJ2-2; 9 bases line up with TRBD2. The germline V gene encodes CDR1 LNHNV and CDR2 YYDKDF (reference sequence). There are 21 residues in the CDR3. In DNA, the CDR3 is TGTGCCCCCAGCAGAGCACGGGATGGGATTGGCGGGGGGGCACAGACCGGGGAGCTGTTTTTT. Protein: CAPSRARDGIGGGAQTGELFF.

The rearrangement uses TRBV28 and TRBJ2-7, with a tentative D call TRBD1 (5 bases). The germline CDR1 and CDR2 sequences are MDHEN and SYDVKM. CDR3 length equals 15 residues. Trimming removed 5 bases at V and 0 bases at J, with 14 bases between. CDR3 DNA: TGTGCCAGCAGTATCACAGGCGCCCTCTCCTACGAGCAGTACTTC. Translated, it gives CASSITGALSYEQYF.

The chain uses TRBV6-1 and TRBJ1-4; possible D gene TRBD1, 6 bases. Between the trimmed V and J ends, which lost 7 bases and 8 bases, there was a span of 26 bases. The germline gives CDR1 MNHNS, CDR2 SASEGT. This CDR3 is built from 17 residues. In DNA form, the CDR3 reads TGTGCCAGCATGAAGTACTGGGGGGCAGGTCGGCGGGAAAAACTGTTTTTT. It encodes CASMKYWGAGRREKLFF.